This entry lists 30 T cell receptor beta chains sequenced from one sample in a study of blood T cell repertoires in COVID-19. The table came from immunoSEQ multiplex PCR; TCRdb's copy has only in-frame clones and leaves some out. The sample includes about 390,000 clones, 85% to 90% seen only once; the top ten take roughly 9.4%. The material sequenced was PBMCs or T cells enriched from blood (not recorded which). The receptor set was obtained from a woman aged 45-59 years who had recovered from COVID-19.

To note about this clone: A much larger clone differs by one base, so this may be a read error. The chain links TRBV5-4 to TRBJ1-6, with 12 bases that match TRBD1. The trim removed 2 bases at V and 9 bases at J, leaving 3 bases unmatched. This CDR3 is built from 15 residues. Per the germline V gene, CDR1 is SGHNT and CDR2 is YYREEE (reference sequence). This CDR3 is CASSFGTGGSSPLHF. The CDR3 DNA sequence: TGTGCCAGCAGCTTCGGGACAGGGGGCAGTTCACCCCTCCACTTT. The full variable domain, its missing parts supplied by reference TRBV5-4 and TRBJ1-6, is ETGVTQSPTHLIKTRGQQVTLRCSSQSGHNTVSWYQQALGQGPQFIFQYYREEENGRGNFPPRFSGLQFPNYSSELNVNALELDDSALYLCASSFGTGGSSPLHFGNGTRLTVT.

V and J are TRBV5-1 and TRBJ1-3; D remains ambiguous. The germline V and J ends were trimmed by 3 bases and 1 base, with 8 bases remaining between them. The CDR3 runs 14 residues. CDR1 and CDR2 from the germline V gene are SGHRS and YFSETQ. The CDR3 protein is CASSSELSGNTIYF. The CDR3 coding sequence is TGCGCCAGCAGCTCGGAGTTGTCTGGAAACACCATATATTTT.

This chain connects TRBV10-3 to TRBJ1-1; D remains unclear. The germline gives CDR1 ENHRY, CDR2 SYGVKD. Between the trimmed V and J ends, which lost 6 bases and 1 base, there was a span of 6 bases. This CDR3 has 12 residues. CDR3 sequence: CAIRTSNTEAFF. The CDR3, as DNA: TGTGCCATCAGGACATCGAACACTGAAGCTTTCTTT.

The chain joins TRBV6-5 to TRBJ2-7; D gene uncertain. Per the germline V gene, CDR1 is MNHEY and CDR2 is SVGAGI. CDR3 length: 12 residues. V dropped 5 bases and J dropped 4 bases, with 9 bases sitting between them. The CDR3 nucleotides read TGTGCCAGCAGTCCTACAGCATACGAGCAGTACTTC. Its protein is CASSPTAYEQYF.

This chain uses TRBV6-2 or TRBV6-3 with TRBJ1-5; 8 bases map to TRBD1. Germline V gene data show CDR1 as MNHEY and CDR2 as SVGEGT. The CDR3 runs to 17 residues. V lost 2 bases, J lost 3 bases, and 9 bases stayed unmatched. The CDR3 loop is CASSYGGAGGYNQPQHF. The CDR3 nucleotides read TGTGCCAGCAGTTACGGTGGGGCAGGGGGCTACAATCAGCCCCAGCATTTT.

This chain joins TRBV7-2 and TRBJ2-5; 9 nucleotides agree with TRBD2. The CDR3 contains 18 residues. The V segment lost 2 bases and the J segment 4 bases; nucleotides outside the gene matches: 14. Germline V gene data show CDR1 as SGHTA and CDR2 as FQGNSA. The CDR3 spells CASSLKVSASGVLETQYF. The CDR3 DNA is TGTGCCAGCAGCTTAAAAGTTTCGGCTAGCGGGGTTTTAGAGACCCAGTACTTC.

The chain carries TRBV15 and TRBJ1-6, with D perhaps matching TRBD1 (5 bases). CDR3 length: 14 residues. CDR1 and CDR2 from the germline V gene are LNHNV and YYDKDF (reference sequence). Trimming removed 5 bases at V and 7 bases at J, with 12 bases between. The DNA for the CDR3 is TGTGCCACCAGCCCAACAGGATACAATTCACCCCTCCACTTT. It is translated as CATSPTGYNSPLHF. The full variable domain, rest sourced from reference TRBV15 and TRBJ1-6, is DAMVIQNPRYQVTQFGKPVTLSCSQTLNHNVMYWYQQKSSQAPKLLFHYYDKDFNNEADTPDNFQSRRPNTSFCFLDIRSPGLGDTAMYLCATSPTGYNSPLHFGNGTRLTVT.

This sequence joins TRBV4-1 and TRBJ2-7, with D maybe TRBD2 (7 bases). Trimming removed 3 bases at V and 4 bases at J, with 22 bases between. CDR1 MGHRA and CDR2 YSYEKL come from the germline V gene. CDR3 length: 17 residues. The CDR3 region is CASSHQARGGPGYEQYF. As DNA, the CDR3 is TGCGCCAGCAGCCATCAGGCGAGGGGGGGCCCTGGGTACGAGCAGTACTTC.

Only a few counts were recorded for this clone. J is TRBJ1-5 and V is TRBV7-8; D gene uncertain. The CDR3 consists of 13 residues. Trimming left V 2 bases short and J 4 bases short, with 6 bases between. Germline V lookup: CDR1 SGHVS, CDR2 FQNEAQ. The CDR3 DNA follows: TGTGCCAGCAGCTTATCCCAAAATCAGCCCCAGCATTTT. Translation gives CASSLSQNQPQHF.

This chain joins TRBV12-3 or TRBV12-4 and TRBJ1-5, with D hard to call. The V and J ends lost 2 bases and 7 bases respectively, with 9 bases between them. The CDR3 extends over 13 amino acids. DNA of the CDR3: TGTGCCAGCAGTTTAACCCCCGAGCAGCCCCAGCATTTT. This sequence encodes CASSLTPEQPQHF.

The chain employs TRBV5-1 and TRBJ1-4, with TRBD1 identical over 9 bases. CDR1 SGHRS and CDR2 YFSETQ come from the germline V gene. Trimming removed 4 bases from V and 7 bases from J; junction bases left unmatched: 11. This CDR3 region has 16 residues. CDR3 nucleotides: TGCGCCAGCAGCCGGAGCACACAGGGGGCCGGTGAAAAACTGTTTTTT. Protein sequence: CASSRSTQGAGEKLFF.

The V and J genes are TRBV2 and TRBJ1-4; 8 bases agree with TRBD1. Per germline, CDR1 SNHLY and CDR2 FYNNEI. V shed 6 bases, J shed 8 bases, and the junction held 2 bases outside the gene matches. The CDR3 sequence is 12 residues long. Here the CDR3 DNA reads TGTGCCAGCAGACGGACAGGGGAAAAACTGTTTTTT. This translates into CASRRTGEKLFF.

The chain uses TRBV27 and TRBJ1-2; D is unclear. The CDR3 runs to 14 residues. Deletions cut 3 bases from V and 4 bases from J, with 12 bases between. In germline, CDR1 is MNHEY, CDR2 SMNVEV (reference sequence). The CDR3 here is CASSLAGTVYGYTF. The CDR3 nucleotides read TGTGCCAGCAGTTTGGCGGGTACGGTCTATGGCTACACCTTC.

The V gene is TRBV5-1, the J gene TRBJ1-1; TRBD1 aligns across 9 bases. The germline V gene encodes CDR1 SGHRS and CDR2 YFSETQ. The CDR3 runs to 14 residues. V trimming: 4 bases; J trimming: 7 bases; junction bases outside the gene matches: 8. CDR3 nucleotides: TGCGCCAGCAGCCCGGACAGGGGAGGGCGTGAAGCTTTCTTT. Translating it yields CASSPDRGGREAFF.

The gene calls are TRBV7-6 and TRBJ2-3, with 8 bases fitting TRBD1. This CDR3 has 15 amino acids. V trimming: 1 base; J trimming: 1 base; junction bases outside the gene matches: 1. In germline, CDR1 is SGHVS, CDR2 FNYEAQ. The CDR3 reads CASSLGGQGTDTQYF. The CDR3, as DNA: TGTGCCAGCAGCTTAGGGGGACAGGGCACAGATACGCAGTATTTT.

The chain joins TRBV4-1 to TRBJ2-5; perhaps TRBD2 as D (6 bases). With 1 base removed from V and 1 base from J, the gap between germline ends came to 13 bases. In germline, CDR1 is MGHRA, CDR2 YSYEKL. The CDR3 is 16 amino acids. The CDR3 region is CASSQVQRLVQETQYF. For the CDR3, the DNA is TGCGCCAGCAGCCAAGTACAGAGACTAGTCCAAGAGACCCAGTACTTC.

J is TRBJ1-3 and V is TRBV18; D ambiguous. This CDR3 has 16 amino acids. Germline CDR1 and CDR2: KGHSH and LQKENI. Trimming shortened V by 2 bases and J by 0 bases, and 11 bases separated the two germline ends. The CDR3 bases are TGTGCCAGCTCACCAACGCTTACCAGCTCTGGAAACACCATATATTTT. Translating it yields CASSPTLTSSGNTIYF.

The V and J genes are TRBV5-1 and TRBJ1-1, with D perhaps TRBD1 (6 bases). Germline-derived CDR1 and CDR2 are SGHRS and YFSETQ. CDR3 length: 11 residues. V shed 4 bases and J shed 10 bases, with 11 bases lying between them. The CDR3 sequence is CASSADRRAFF. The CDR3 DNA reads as TGCGCCAGCAGCGCGGACAGACGAGCTTTCTTT.

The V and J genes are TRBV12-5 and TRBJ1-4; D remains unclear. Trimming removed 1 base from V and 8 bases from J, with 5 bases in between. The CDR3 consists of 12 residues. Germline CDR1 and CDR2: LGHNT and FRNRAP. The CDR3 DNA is TGTGCTAGTGGTTTGGAACGGGAAAAACTGTTTTTT. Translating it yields CASGLEREKLFF.

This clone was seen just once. The CDR3 bases are TGTGCCAGCAGTGATCTTAAAAAACTGTTTTTT. Amino acid sequence: CASSDLKKLFF. The chain employs TRBV2 and TRBJ1-4; D gene unclear. The CDR3 has 11 residues. Trimming cost V 3 bases and J 9 bases, with 5 bases left between them. Per germline, CDR1 SNHLY and CDR2 FYNNEI.

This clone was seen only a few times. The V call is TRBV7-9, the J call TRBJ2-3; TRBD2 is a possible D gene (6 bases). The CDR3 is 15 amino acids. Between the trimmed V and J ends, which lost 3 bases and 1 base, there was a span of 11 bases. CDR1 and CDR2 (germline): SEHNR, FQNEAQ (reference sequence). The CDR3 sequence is CASSFSGPGTDTQYF. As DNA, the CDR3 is TGTGCCAGCAGCTTTAGCGGTCCAGGCACAGATACGCAGTATTTT. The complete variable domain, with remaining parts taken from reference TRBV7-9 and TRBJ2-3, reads DTGVSQNPRHKITKRGQNVTFRCDPISEHNRLYWYRQTLGQGPEFLTYFQNEAQLEKSRLLSDRFSAERPKGSFSTLEIQRTEQGDSAMYLCASSFSGPGTDTQYFGPGTRLTVL.

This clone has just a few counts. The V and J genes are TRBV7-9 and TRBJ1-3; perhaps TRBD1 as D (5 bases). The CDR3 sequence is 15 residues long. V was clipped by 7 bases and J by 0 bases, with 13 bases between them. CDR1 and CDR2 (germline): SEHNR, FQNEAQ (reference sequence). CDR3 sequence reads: CASTDGGTSGNTIYF. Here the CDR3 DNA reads TGTGCCAGCACGGATGGCGGGACCTCTGGAAACACCATATATTTT. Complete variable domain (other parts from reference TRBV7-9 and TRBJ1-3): DTGVSQNPRHKITKRGQNVTFRCDPISEHNRLYWYRQTLGQGPEFLTYFQNEAQLEKSRLLSDRFSAERPKGSFSTLEIQRTEQGDSAMYLCASTDGGTSGNTIYFGEGSWLTVV.

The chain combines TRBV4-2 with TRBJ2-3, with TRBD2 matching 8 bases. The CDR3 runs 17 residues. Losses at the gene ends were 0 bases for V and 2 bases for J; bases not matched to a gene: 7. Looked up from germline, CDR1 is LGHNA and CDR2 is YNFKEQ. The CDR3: CASSQEGGGGPTDTQYF. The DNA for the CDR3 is TGTGCCAGCAGCCAAGAGGGGGGCGGGGGGCCCACAGATACGCAGTATTTT.

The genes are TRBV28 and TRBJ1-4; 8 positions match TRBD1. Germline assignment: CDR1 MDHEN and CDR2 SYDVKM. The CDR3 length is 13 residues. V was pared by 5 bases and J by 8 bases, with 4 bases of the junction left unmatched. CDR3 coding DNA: TGTGCCAGCAGTACCCACAGGGGGGAAAAACTGTTTTTT. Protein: CASSTHRGEKLFF.

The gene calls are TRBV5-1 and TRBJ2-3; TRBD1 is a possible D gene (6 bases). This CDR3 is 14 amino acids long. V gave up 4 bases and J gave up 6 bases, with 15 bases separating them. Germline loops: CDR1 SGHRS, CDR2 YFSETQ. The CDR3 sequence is CASSLGQIRDTQYF. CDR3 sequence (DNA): TGCGCCAGCAGCCTCGGACAGATACGGGATACGCAGTATTTT.

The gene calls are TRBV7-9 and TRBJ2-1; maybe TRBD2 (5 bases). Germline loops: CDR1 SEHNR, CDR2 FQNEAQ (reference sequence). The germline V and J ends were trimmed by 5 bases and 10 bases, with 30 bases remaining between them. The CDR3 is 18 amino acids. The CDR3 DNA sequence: TGTGCCAGCAGCGCCGTTGGCTGGAGGCCGGACGGGTACGGGGAGCAGTTCTTC. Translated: CASSAVGWRPDGYGEQFF.

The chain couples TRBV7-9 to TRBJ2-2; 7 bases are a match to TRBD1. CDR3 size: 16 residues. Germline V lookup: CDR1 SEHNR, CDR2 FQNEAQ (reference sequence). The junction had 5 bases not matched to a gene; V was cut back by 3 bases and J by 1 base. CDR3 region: CASSLKGTENTGELFF. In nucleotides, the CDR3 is TGTGCCAGCAGCTTGAAGGGGACAGAGAACACCGGGGAGCTGTTTTTT.

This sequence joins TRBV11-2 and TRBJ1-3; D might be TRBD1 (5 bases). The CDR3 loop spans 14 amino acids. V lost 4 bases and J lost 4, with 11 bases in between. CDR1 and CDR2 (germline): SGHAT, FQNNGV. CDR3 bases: TGTGCCAGCAGCTCCAGGGTGTCCGGAAACACCATATATTTT. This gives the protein CASSSRVSGNTIYF.

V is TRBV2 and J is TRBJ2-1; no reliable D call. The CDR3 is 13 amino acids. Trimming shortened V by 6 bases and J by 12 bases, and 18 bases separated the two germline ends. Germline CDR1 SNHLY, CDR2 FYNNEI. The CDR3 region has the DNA TGTGCCAGCAGCTTGGCTGTCAATGATTGGCAGTTCTTC. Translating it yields CASSLAVNDWQFF.

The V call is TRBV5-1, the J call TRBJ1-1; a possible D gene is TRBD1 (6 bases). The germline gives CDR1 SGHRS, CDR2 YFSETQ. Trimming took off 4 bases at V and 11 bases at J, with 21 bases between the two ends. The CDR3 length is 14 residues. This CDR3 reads CASSRNRDNGRAFF. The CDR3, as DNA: TGCGCCAGCAGCAGAAACCGGGACAACGGAAGGGCTTTCTTT.